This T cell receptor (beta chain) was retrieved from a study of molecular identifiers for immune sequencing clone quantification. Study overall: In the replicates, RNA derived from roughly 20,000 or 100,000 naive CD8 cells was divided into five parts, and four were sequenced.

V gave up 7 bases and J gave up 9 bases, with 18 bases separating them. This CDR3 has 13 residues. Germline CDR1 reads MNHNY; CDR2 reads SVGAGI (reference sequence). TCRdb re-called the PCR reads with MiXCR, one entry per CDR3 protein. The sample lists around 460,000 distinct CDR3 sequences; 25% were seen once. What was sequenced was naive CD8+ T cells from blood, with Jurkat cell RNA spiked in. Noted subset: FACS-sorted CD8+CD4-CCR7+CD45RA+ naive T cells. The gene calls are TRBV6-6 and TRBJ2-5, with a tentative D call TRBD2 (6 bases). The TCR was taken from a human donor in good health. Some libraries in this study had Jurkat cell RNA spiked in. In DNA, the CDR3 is TGTGCCAGCACCTGGACCTGGGGGGAGCCCCAGTACTTC. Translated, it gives CASTWTWGEPQYF.